The table lists the clone carrying this T cell receptor (beta chain) with a few counts. Germline V gene data show CDR1 as MNHEY and CDR2 as SVGEGT. V lost 5 bases and J lost 6, with 26 bases in between. CDR3 length: 17 residues. Constant-region reverse primers amplified full-length variable regions, followed by semi-nested Nested Universal Primer A PCR. MiXCR, run by TCRdb on the 5' RACE reads, gives a single entry per CDR3 protein. The sample records roughly 40,000 distinct CDR3 sequences, roughly 29% being singletons. The V and J genes are TRBV6-2 or TRBV6-3 and TRBJ2-7; D possibly corresponds to TRBD2 (6 bases). Sequencing was performed on memory CD4+ T cells sorted from a lymph node. This sample's subset: memory CD4+ T cells, CD4+CD45RO+CD25-. This clonotype was obtained from a female donor with breast cancer. CDR3 in amino acids: CASSLPPWGEQSVEQYF. CDR3 DNA sequence: TGTGCCAGCAGTCTACCCCCCTGGGGGGAGCAATCCGTCGAGCAGTACTTC.